A selection of T cell receptor beta chains follows, all from one sample in a study of blood T cell repertoires in COVID-19. Sequencing used immunoSEQ multiplex PCR; TCRdb keeps in-frame clones, though not all of them. The sample contains 50,000 to 85,000 clones, 90% to 95% of which appear only once. The sequenced sample was peripheral blood. These receptors came from a human donor in a cohort sampled during active COVID-19. Each CDR3 is given with its conserved first and last residue. The order of the fields is D gene, V gene, J gene, clone size, CDR3 DNA, CDR3 protein. D genes are given only for firm matches. Expanded clones are given a class, and other clones once, few, many or no size at all.

D: -; V: TRBV28; J: TRBJ2-7; size: -; DNA: TGTGCCAGCAGGACACAGGGATGGGGCGAGCAGTACTTC; CDR3: CASRTQGWGEQYF
D: TRBD1; V: TRBV19; J: TRBJ2-5; size: -; DNA: TGTGCCAGTAGTATTAGACAGGGGTCACAAGAGACCCAGTACTTC; CDR3: CASSIRQGSQETQYF
D: TRBD1; V: TRBV6-5; J: TRBJ1-5; size: once; DNA: TGTGCCAGCAGTTACTCCAGACAGGGACCTAATCAGCCCCAGCATTTT; CDR3: CASSYSRQGPNQPQHF
D: TRBD2; V: TRBV7-8; J: TRBJ2-5; size: -; DNA: TGTGCCAGCAGCTTAGCCACGGGGGGGCCGGAGACCCAGTACTTC; CDR3: CASSLATGGPETQYF
D: TRBD2; V: TRBV11-2; J: TRBJ2-1; size: -; DNA: TGTGCCAGCAGCTTAGCCGCCGGGACTAGCGGGGGGCAGTTCTTC; CDR3: CASSLAAGTSGGQFF
D: TRBD1; V: TRBV19; J: TRBJ1-6; size: once; DNA: TGTGCCAGTAGTAAACTTCCGGGACAGGAAAGTTCACCCCTCCACTTT; CDR3: CASSKLPGQESSPLHF
D: -; V: TRBV28; J: TRBJ1-2; size: -; DNA: TGTGCCAGCACCCCCGGGGGGAGTAGGGAGAGAGGATATGGCTACACCTTC; CDR3: CASTPGGSRERGYGYTF
D: TRBD2; V: TRBV7-9; J: TRBJ2-7; size: once; DNA: TGTGCCAGCGGCCCTAGCGGGGGGGCCGTATACGAGCAGTACTTC; CDR3: CASGPSGGAVYEQYF
D: TRBD1; V: TRBV18; J: TRBJ1-4; size: -; DNA: TGTGCCAGCTCAGTTTACGGGACAGATAATGAAAAACTGTTTTTT; CDR3: CASSVYGTDNEKLFF
D: -; V: TRBV11-2; J: TRBJ2-5; size: -; DNA: TGTGCCAGCAGCCGCAATAGCGGCACCCAAGAGACCCAGTACTTC; CDR3: CASSRNSGTQETQYF
D: -; V: TRBV6-5; J: TRBJ1-2; size: once; DNA: TGTGCCAGCAGCCGTCGACAGGCCCCAAACTATGGCTACACCTTC; CDR3: CASSRRQAPNYGYTF
D: -; V: TRBV7-9; J: TRBJ2-3; size: -; DNA: TGTGCCAGCAGTCCGACAGCCGCAGATACGCAGTATTTT; CDR3: CASSPTAADTQYF
D: TRBD1; V: TRBV9; J: TRBJ2-1; size: -; DNA: TGTGCCAGCAGTGTCCACTGGGACAGCTACAATGAGCAGTTCTTC; CDR3: CASSVHWDSYNEQFF